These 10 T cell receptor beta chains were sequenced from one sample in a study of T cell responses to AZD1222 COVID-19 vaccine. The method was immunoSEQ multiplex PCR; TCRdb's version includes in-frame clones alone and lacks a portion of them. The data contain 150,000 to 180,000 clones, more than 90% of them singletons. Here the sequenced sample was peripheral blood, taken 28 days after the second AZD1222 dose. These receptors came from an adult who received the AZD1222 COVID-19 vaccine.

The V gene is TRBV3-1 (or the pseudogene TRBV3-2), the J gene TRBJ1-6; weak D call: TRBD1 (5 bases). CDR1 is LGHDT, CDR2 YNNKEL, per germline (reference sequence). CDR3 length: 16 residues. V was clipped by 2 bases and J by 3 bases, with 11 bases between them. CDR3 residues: CASSQIAGGYNSPLHF. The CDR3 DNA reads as TGTGCCAGCAGCCAAATCGCCGGGGGCTATAATTCACCCCTCCACTTT.

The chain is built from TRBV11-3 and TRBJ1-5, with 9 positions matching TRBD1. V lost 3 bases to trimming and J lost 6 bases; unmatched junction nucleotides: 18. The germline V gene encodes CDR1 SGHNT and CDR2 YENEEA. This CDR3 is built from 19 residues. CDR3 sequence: CASSLDPGQGPGVFQPQHF. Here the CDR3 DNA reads TGTGCCAGCAGCTTGGACCCGGGACAGGGCCCGGGGGTTTTTCAGCCCCAGCATTTT. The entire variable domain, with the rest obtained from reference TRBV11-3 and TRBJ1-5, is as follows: EAGVVQSPRYKIIEKKQPVAFWCNPISGHNTLYWYLQNLGQGPELLIRYENEEAVDDSQLPKDRFSAERLKGVDSTLKIQPAELGDSAVYLCASSLDPGQGPGVFQPQHFGDGTRLSIL.

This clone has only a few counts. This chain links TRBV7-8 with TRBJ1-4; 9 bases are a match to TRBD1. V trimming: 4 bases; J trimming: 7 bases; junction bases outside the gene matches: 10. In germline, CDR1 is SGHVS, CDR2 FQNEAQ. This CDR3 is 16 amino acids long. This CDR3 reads CASSSGTGFLGEKLFF. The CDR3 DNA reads TGTGCCAGCAGCTCTGGGACAGGGTTTTTGGGTGAAAAACTGTTTTTT.

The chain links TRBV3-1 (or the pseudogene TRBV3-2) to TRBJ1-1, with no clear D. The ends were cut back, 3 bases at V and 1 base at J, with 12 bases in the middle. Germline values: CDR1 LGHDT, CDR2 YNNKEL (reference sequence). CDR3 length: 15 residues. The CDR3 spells CASSHLDRPNTEAFF. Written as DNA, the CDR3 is TGTGCCAGCAGCCACTTGGACCGACCGAACACTGAAGCTTTCTTT.

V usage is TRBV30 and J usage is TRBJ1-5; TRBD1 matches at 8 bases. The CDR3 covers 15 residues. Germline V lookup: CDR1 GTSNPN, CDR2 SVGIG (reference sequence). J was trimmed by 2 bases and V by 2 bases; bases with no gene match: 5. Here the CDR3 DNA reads TGTGCCTGGAGTTTCGGGACAGGTGGCAATCAGCCCCAGCATTTT. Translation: CAWSFGTGGNQPQHF.

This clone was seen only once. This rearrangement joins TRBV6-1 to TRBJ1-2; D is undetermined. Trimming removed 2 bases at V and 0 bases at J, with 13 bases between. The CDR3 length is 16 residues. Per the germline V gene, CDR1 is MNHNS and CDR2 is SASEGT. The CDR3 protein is CASSENGQVTNYGYTF. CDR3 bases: TGTGCCAGCAGTGAAAACGGCCAAGTGACTAACTATGGCTACACCTTC.

The CDR3 coding sequence is TGTGCCAGCTCCCCAGGGGCCGCTGGAAACACCATATATTTT. Protein product: CASSPGAAGNTIYF. This chain links TRBV18 with TRBJ1-3; perhaps TRBD1 as D (6 bases). The germline V gene encodes CDR1 KGHSH and CDR2 LQKENI. V dropped 6 bases and J dropped 2 bases, with 11 bases sitting between them. There are 14 residues in the CDR3. The variable domain in full, completed from reference TRBV18 and TRBJ1-3, reads NAGVMQNPRHLVRRRGQEARLRCSPMKGHSHVYWYRQLPEEGLKFMVYLQKENIIDESGMPKERFSAEFPKEGPSILRIQQVVRGDSAAYFCASSPGAAGNTIYFGEGSWLTVV.

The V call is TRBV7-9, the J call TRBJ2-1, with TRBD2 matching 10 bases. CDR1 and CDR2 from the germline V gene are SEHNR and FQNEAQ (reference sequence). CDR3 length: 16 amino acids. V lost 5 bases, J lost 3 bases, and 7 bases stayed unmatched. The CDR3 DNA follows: TGTGCCAGCAGCACCCCAGCTAGCGGGAGCTACAATGAGCAGTTCTTC. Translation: CASSTPASGSYNEQFF.

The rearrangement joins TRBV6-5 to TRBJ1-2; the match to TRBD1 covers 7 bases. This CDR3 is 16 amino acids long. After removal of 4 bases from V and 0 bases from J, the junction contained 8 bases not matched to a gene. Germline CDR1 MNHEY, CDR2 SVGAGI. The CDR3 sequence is CASSSQGGLSNYGYTF. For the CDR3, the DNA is TGTGCCAGCAGTTCCCAGGGGGGGTTATCTAACTATGGCTACACCTTC.

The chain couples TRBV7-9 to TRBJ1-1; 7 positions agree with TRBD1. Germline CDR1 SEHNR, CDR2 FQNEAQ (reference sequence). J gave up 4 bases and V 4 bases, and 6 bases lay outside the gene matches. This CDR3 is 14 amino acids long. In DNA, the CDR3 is TGTGCCAGCAGCTATGATCACAGGGGCACTGAAGCTTTCTTT. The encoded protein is CASSYDHRGTEAFF.